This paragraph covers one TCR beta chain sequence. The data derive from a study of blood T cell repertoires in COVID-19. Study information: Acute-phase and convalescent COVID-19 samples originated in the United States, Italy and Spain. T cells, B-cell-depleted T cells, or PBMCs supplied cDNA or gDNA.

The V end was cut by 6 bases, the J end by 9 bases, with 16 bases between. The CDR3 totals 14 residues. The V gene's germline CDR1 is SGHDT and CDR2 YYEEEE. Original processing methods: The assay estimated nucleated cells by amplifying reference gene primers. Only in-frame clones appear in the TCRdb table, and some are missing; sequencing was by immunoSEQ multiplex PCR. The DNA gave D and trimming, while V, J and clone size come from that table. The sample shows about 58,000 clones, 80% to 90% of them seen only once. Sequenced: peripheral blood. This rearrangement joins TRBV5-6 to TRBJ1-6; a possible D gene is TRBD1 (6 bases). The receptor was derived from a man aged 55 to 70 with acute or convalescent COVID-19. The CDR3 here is CASTVGGLSSPLHF. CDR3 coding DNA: TGTGCCAGCACTGTAGGGGGATTGAGTTCACCCCTCCACTTT.